What follows are 11 T cell receptor beta chains derived from one specimen sequenced in a study of immune evolution from preneoplasia to lung adenocarcinoma. The data were produced by immunoSEQ multiplex PCR, yet TCRdb's version contains in-frame clones alone and is incomplete. The top ten clones hold around 2.6% of a sample with around 16,000 clones, 86% of them seen once. Material for sequencing was FFPE invasive lung adenocarcinoma tissue. These TCRs come from an older person with invasive lung adenocarcinoma.

The CDR3 loop reads CASSIGAAGAYEQYF. The CDR3 DNA sequence: TGTGCCAGTAGTATAGGGGCGGCGGGGGCGTACGAGCAGTACTTC. This sequence joins TRBV19 and TRBJ2-7, with D maybe TRBD2 (7 bases). The CDR3 runs to 15 residues. V gave up 1 base and J gave up 4 bases, with 14 bases separating them. Germline CDR1 and CDR2: LNHDA and SQIVND (reference sequence).

V usage is TRBV6-1 and J usage is TRBJ2-2; 9 nucleotides match TRBD2. CDR1 and CDR2 (germline): MNHNS, SASEGT. CDR3 length: 15 residues. Unmatched junction bases numbered 7, after V lost 6 bases and J lost 5 bases. The CDR3 nucleotides read TGTGCCAGCAGCGCGAAGGCGGGAGGGACCGGGGAGCTGTTTTTT. It codes for CASSAKAGGTGELFF.

The chain couples TRBV4-2 to TRBJ2-1; TRBD2 is a possible D gene (5 bases). Trimming took 1 base from V and 8 from J, leaving 6 bases between them. The germline V gene encodes CDR1 LGHNA and CDR2 YNFKEQ. This CDR3 is 12 amino acids long. The CDR3 DNA reads as TGTGCCAGCAGCCAAGCGGGATATGAGCAGTTCTTC. Its protein is CASSQAGYEQFF.

This chain connects TRBV4-2 to TRBJ2-5; 8 bases match TRBD1. The CDR3 totals 14 residues. Per the germline V gene, CDR1 is LGHNA and CDR2 is YNFKEQ. Germline trimming cut 4 bases from V and 6 bases from J; bases unmatched to any gene: 7. DNA of the CDR3: TGTGCCAGCAGCCGCACGGACAGGGAAAAGACCCAGTACTTC. Amino acids: CASSRTDREKTQYF.

The rearrangement uses TRBV5-4 and TRBJ2-5; D unresolved. The CDR3 loop spans 15 amino acids. From germline, CDR1 is SGHNT and CDR2 YYREEE (reference sequence). Between the trimmed V and J ends, which lost 4 bases and 3 bases, there was a span of 16 bases. The CDR3 is CASSIWSRTKETQYF. The CDR3 DNA sequence: TGTGCCAGCAGCATCTGGAGCAGAACCAAAGAGACCCAGTACTTC.

The chain carries TRBV9 and TRBJ1-3; no clear D. Per the germline V gene, CDR1 is SGDLS and CDR2 is YYNGEE. The CDR3 sequence is 15 residues long. The germline V and J ends were trimmed by 0 bases and 0 bases, with 7 bases remaining between them. The chain's CDR3 is CASSVGVTSGNTIYF. The CDR3 DNA reads as TGTGCCAGCAGCGTAGGTGTGACCTCTGGAAACACCATATATTTT.

V and J are TRBV5-1 and TRBJ1-2, with D maybe TRBD1 (6 bases). The V and J ends lost 4 bases and 8 bases respectively, with 12 bases between them. CDR3 length: 12 amino acids. Germline CDR1 is SGHRS and CDR2 is YFSETQ. CDR3 protein: CASSPTGLGYTF. CDR3 nucleotides: TGCGCCAGCAGCCCCACAGGGCTCGGCTACACCTTC.

The CDR3 protein is CASSSGAPGTETQYF. The DNA for the CDR3 is TGTGCCAGCAGCTCAGGGGCGCCGGGAACTGAGACCCAGTACTTC. The rearrangement joins TRBV11-2 to TRBJ2-5; weak D call: TRBD1 (6 bases). The CDR3 is made up of 15 amino acids. The germline V gene encodes CDR1 SGHAT and CDR2 FQNNGV. The V gene lost 4 bases and the J gene lost 5 bases, with 17 bases spanning the gap.

On this clone: The germline gene is not matched at one end of the junction; a read error may be the cause. The V and J genes are TRBV7-9 and TRBJ2-2, with 7 bases fitting TRBD2. This CDR3 is 15 amino acids long. Germline V gives CDR1 SEHNR, CDR2 FQNEAQ (reference sequence). CDR3 region: CASSPLLADTGELFF. The DNA for the CDR3 is TGTGCCAGCAGTCCGCTTCTAGCGGACACCGGGGAACTGTTTTTT.

This clone was seen just once. The rearrangement links TRBV15 to TRBJ2-7; no reliable D call. The CDR3 totals 13 residues. The germline gives CDR1 LNHNV, CDR2 YYDKDF (reference sequence). V gave up 0 bases and J gave up 6 bases, with 9 bases separating them. For the CDR3, the DNA is TGTGCCACCAGCAGAGATTATCTTGGCGAGCAGTACTTC. Translation gives CATSRDYLGEQYF.

The chain employs TRBV19 and TRBJ2-2; possibly TRBD2 for D (6 bases). The CDR3 is 13 amino acids. Deletions cut 10 bases from V and 4 bases from J, with 13 bases between. CDR1 is LNHDA, CDR2 SQIVND, per germline (reference sequence). CDR3 region: CATRLVSTGELFF. The DNA for the CDR3 is TGTGCCACCCGACTAGTTAGCACCGGGGAGCTGTTTTTT.